The text below deals with one TCR beta chain. The antigen is unknown. With 60 Vbeta and 13 Jbeta primers, the PCR was carried out. Only in-frame clones appear in the TCRdb table, and some are missing; sequencing was by immunoSEQ multiplex PCR. This sample has hundreds of thousands of clones, with around 88% found just once. The data were obtained in a study of cytomegalovirus exposure and HLA in healthy donors. Whole-study context: A prior study identified 117 million unique TCR beta sequences from about 180 million T cells.

Study results and limitations: Later analysis indicated greater clonal expansion among HLA-associated TCR beta chains than among equally common other chains.

The clonotype was recovered from a woman between 18 and 29 years old in good health and CMV-seronegative. Sequenced material: PBMCs.

DNA for the CDR3: TGTGCCAGCAGTGCGACCACCGGGGGACAGGGTGGTGGCATTCAGTACTTC. Amino acid sequence: CASSATTGGQGGGIQYF. This chain uses TRBV6-1 with TRBJ2-4, with TRBD1 matching 9 bases. The germline V gene has CDR1 MNHNS and CDR2 SASEGT. The V gene end was trimmed by 4 bases and the J gene end by 9 bases; junction bases not matched to a gene: 16. This CDR3 has 17 residues.